This TCR beta chain originates from a study of T cells in Graves' hyperthyroidism and ophthalmopathy. Using approximately 10 ml of fresh peripheral blood, PBMCs were prepared. Germline V gene data show CDR1 as SGHRS and CDR2 as YFSETQ. CDR3 length: 13 residues. J gave up 7 bases and V 4 bases, and 7 bases lay outside the gene matches. The CDR3 regions of TCR beta were amplified from RNA transcripts. With the HTBI primer set, the TCR CDR3 went through a first round of RT-PCR. TCRdb analysed the multiplex PCR reads with MiXCR anew, one entry per CDR3 protein. Of 360,000 or so distinct CDR3 sequences in the sample, about a fifth were seen once.

The sequenced sample was blood. The rearrangement uses TRBV5-1 and TRBJ1-2, with TRBD1 matching 7 bases. The receptor was derived from a woman under 30 with Graves' hyperthyroidism. CDR3 sequence (DNA): TGCGCCAGCAGCACGACAGGGCCAACTGGCTACACCTTC. Translation: CASSTTGPTGYTF.